These 24 T cell receptor beta chains came from one sample sequenced in a study of spatial heterogeneity in lung cancer. Findings of the study overall: The study found that expanded intratumoral alpha and beta TCR counts tracked tumor mutation counts.

No cognate antigen is known for these TCRs. This sample's time point: sample taken at primary tumor resection. TCRdb reprocessed the 5' RACE reads via MiXCR and lists one record per CDR3 protein. The sample has under 15,000 distinct CDR3 sequences, approximately 4.5% seen once. The sample consisted of lung tumor tissue, taken at surgery. The receptors come from a female donor with early-stage non-small cell lung cancer.

This clonotype was recorded many times. In a library made to pick up alpha chains, this beta chain is a stray read with a size that means little. The gene calls are TRBV10-1 and TRBJ1-1; no clear D. Germline values: CDR1 WNHNN, CDR2 SYGVQD (reference sequence). Trimming took off 1 base at V and 0 bases at J, with 6 bases between the two ends. CDR3 size: 14 residues. This CDR3 reads CASSEFGLNTEAFF. In nucleotides, the CDR3 is TGCGCCAGCAGTGAGTTCGGCTTGAACACTGAAGCTTTCTTT.

In its sample, this clonotype was seen many times. Within a library made for alpha chains, this beta chain is off target, and its count is uninformative. The chain uses TRBV10-2 and TRBJ2-7; TRBD1 matches 9 bases. The CDR3 extends over 13 amino acids. Germline CDR1 is WSHSY and CDR2 is SAAADI. Trimming at V came to 6 bases and at J to 5 bases, leaving 5 bases not matched to a gene. CDR3 protein: CASRQGASNEQYF. The CDR3 coding sequence is TGCGCCAGCAGACAGGGGGCGAGTAACGAGCAGTACTTC.

This clonotype was recorded at least ten times. Within a library made for alpha chains, this beta chain is off target, and its count is uninformative. V is TRBV7-2 and J is TRBJ2-3; 13 bases align to TRBD2. Looked up from germline, CDR1 is SGHTA and CDR2 is FQGNSA. The V segment lost 3 bases and the J segment 5 bases; nucleotides outside the gene matches: 5. The CDR3 runs 16 residues. Written as DNA, the CDR3 is TGTGCCAGCAGCTTGACTAGCGGGGGGCCGGGAGATACGCAGTATTTT. It yields the protein CASSLTSGGPGDTQYF.

This clonotype was detected many times. In a library made to pick up alpha chains, this beta chain is a stray read with a size that means little. The chain carries TRBV18 and TRBJ2-7; D perhaps matches TRBD1 (6 bases). Trimming removed 4 bases from V and 3 bases from J, with 13 bases in between. Germline CDR1 KGHSH, CDR2 LQKENI. CDR3 length: 14 amino acids. The CDR3 DNA sequence: TGTGCCAGCTCACGTCCCGGGACAAGCTACGAGCAGTACTTC. This translates into CASSRPGTSYEQYF.

This clonotype has just one count. Being one base from a much bigger clone, this may be a read error. This beta chain represents an off-target read in a library built for alpha chains; its size is of limited meaning. CDR3 residues: CASSASQRGSPLLF. In DNA form, the CDR3 reads TGTGCCAGCAGTGCGAGCCAAAGGGGTTCACCCCTCCTCTTT. This chain links TRBV2 with TRBJ1-6; D might be TRBD1 (5 bases). There are 14 residues in the CDR3. Germline assignment: CDR1 SNHLY and CDR2 FYNNEI. Based on the CDR3 plus reference TRBV2 and TRBJ1-6, the full variable domain is EPEVTQTPSHQVTQMGQEVILRCVPISNHLYFYWYRQILGQKVEFLVSFYNNEISEKSEIFDDQFSVERPDGSNFTLKIRSTKLEDSAMYFCASSASQRGSPLLFGNGTRLTVT.

This clonotype was seen a handful of times. This beta chain lies outside the target of a library built for alpha chains; its clone size means little. This chain joins TRBV18 and TRBJ2-7; a weak D match, TRBD2 (5 bases). The CDR3 has 18 residues. The V gene's germline CDR1 is KGHSH and CDR2 LQKENI. V gave up 2 bases and J gave up 2 bases, with 22 bases separating them. The CDR3 sequence: CASSPSPPSWETAYEQYF. Written as DNA, the CDR3 is TGTGCCAGCTCACCATCTCCCCCGTCGTGGGAGACTGCCTACGAGCAGTACTTC.

As to this clonotype: With the library built for alpha chains, this beta chain is off target and its frequency is not meaningful. The chain links TRBV4-2 to TRBJ2-2, with D maybe TRBD2 (5 bases). Germline values: CDR1 LGHNA, CDR2 YNFKEQ. The CDR3 loop spans 16 amino acids. V was shortened by 0 bases and J by 4 bases, with 12 bases between the two germline ends. The CDR3 sequence is CASSQDMRETTGELFF. DNA for the CDR3: TGTGCCAGCAGCCAAGATATGAGGGAAACCACCGGGGAGCTGTTTTTT.

This clonotype was found many times. This beta chain represents an off-target read in a library built for alpha chains; its size is of limited meaning. J is TRBJ2-3 and V is TRBV7-9, with 7 bases fitting TRBD2. V lost 1 base, J lost 4 bases, and 5 bases stayed unmatched. The CDR3 is made up of 15 amino acids. Germline V gene data show CDR1 as SEHNR and CDR2 as FQNEAQ (reference sequence). CDR3 sequence (DNA): TGTGCCAGCAGCTTAGGACTAGCATTACCAGATACGCAGTATTTT. Translated, it gives CASSLGLALPDTQYF.

Within the sample, this clonotype is medium-sized. This beta chain was picked up by a library intended for alpha chains and is off target, so its count carries little meaning. The chain links TRBV5-1 to TRBJ2-5; D may correspond to TRBD1 or TRBD2 (6 bases each). Trimming pared 3 bases from V and 4 bases from J, leaving 13 bases between. Per germline, CDR1 SGHRS and CDR2 YFSETQ. The CDR3 has 14 residues. The CDR3 DNA reads TGCGCCAGCAGCTCCCTAGAGGGGGGAGAGACCCAGTACTTC. This encodes CASSSLEGGETQYF.

Remarks on this clonotype: A library prepared for alpha chains yielded this beta chain as an off-target read; its size is of little meaning. The chain carries TRBV4-2 and TRBJ1-3; unclear D gene. Looked up from germline, CDR1 is LGHNA and CDR2 is YNFKEQ. The CDR3 consists of 15 residues. The ends were cut back, 0 bases at V and 4 bases at J, with 10 bases in the middle. CDR3 region: CASSQEVGQGNTIYF. CDR3 sequence (DNA): TGTGCCAGCAGCCAAGAAGTAGGGCAGGGAAACACCATATATTTT.

In this sample, this clonotype turned up many times. The library was built for alpha chains, so this beta chain is an off-target read and its size means little. The chain is built from TRBV6-1 and TRBJ1-2, with D unclear. This CDR3 is built from 15 residues. V was cut by 0 bases and J by 2 bases, with 10 bases left in between. Germline CDR1 MNHNS, CDR2 SASEGT. The CDR3 loop reads CASSEAARSNYGYTF. In DNA, the CDR3 is TGTGCCAGCAGTGAAGCGGCCAGGTCCAACTATGGCTACACCTTC.

This clonotype was recorded at least ten times. This beta chain is an off-target read within a library intended for alpha chains, so its frequency means little. The V and J genes are TRBV6-1 and TRBJ2-7; weak D call: TRBD2 (5 bases). Trimming removed 6 bases at V and 3 bases at J, with 12 bases between. This CDR3 has 13 amino acids. Germline loops: CDR1 MNHNS, CDR2 SASEGT. CDR3 amino acids: CASSIQRDYEQYF. The CDR3 DNA follows: TGTGCCAGCAGCATACAGAGGGACTACGAGCAGTACTTC.

The table lists this clonotype with many counts. The size of this beta chain means little, since it is a stray read in a library made for alpha chains. V is TRBV20-1 and J is TRBJ2-2; D not resolved. Trimming removed 1 base at V and 6 bases at J, with 3 bases between. The CDR3 is 11 residues long. Germline V CDR1 and CDR2: DFQATT, SNEGSKA (reference sequence). The CDR3 reads CSARGAGELFF. As DNA, the CDR3 is TGCAGTGCTAGAGGGGCCGGGGAGCTGTTTTTT.

This clonotype qualifies as large. Within a library made for alpha chains, this beta chain is off target, and its count is uninformative. The rearrangement links TRBV7-9 to TRBJ1-5; D remains ambiguous. Trimming shortened V by 6 bases and J by 2 bases, and 14 bases separated the two germline ends. The germline gives CDR1 SEHNR, CDR2 FQNEAQ (reference sequence). The CDR3 extends over 15 amino acids. The CDR3 spells CASSRTESGNQPQHF. The CDR3, as DNA: TGTGCCAGCAGTCGGACCGAAAGTGGCAATCAGCCCCAGCATTTT. The variable domain in full, with the rest retrieved from reference TRBV7-9 and TRBJ1-5, is DTGVSQNPRHKITKRGQNVTFRCDPISEHNRLYWYRQTLGQGPEFLTYFQNEAQLEKSRLLSDRFSAERPKGSFSTLEIQRTEQGDSAMYLCASSRTESGNQPQHFGDGTRLSIL.

Ten or more counts support this clonotype. Little can be read into the size of this beta chain, an off-target read in a library designed for alpha chains. The V and J genes are TRBV6-2 or TRBV6-3 and TRBJ2-7, with D maybe TRBD2 (6 bases). The V end lost 6 bases, the J end lost 2 bases, and 20 bases lay between the germline ends. The CDR3 loop spans 16 amino acids. Per the germline V gene, CDR1 is MNHEY and CDR2 is SVGEGT. This CDR3 reads CASSLMGGPYPYEQYF. CDR3 in DNA: TGTGCCAGCAGCCTCATGGGGGGTCCTTACCCCTACGAGCAGTACTTC.

This clonotype is categorized as medium-sized. This beta chain is a stray read from a library made for alpha chains; its abundance is not meaningful. V gene TRBV3-1 combines with J gene TRBJ2-7, with 7 bases that match TRBD2. This CDR3 has 14 amino acids. V dropped 1 base and J dropped 6; count of bases not matched to a gene: 6. The germline gives CDR1 LGHDT, CDR2 YNNKEL (reference sequence). This chain's CDR3 is CASSQGGPGGEQYF. The DNA of the CDR3 is TGTGCCAGCAGCCAAGGCGGCCCGGGAGGCGAGCAGTACTTC.

About this clonotype itself: Because this beta chain is a stray read in a library intended to capture alpha chains, its abundance should not be given much weight. The rearrangement uses TRBV11-2 and TRBJ2-7; 8 bases are a match to TRBD1. The CDR3 length is 16 residues. V lost 1 base, J lost 5 bases, and 10 bases stayed unmatched. Germline-derived CDR1 and CDR2 are SGHAT and FQNNGV. The CDR3 nucleotides are TGTGCCAGCAGCTTAGGGTTCAGGACAGGGATCCACGAGCAGTACTTC. Its protein is CASSLGFRTGIHEQYF.

This clonotype appeared many times. A library prepared for alpha chains yielded this beta chain as an off-target read; its size is of little meaning. The chain employs TRBV7-9 and TRBJ2-5, with D hard to call. Trimming cost V 1 base and J 1 base, with 7 bases left between them. The CDR3 length is 14 residues. The V gene's germline CDR1 is SEHNR and CDR2 FQNEAQ (reference sequence). This CDR3 is CASSLGLGQETQYF. The CDR3 DNA follows: TGTGCCAGCAGCTTAGGGCTGGGCCAAGAGACCCAGTACTTC. Supplemented by reference TRBV7-9 and TRBJ2-5, the full variable domain reads DTGVSQNPRHKITKRGQNVTFRCDPISEHNRLYWYRQTLGQGPEFLTYFQNEAQLEKSRLLSDRFSAERPKGSFSTLEIQRTEQGDSAMYLCASSLGLGQETQYFGPGTRLLVL.

This clonotype was observed many times. This beta chain is a stray sequence in a library constructed for alpha chains; its clone size is not meaningful. The chain links TRBV6-5 to TRBJ2-2, with D tentatively TRBD1 (6 bases). V was clipped by 2 bases and J by 5 bases, with 12 bases between them. This CDR3 contains 15 residues. The germline V gene has CDR1 MNHEY and CDR2 SVGAGI. CDR3 protein: CASSYGQSITGELFF. The DNA for the CDR3 is TGTGCCAGCAGTTACGGACAGAGCATAACCGGGGAGCTGTTTTTT.

Many counts were recorded for this clonotype. With the library built for alpha chains, this beta chain is off target and its frequency is not meaningful. The chain is built from TRBV6-6 and TRBJ1-2, with TRBD1 matching over 7 bases. The germline CDR1 and CDR2 sequences are MNHNY and SVGAGI (reference sequence). Trimming took 2 bases from V and 8 from J; bases not matched to a gene: 11. The CDR3 sequence is 15 residues long. The CDR3 sequence: CASSYATGQTSGYTF. CDR3 nucleotides: TGTGCCAGCAGTTACGCTACGGGACAGACATCGGGCTACACCTTC.

The table lists this clonotype with a few counts. The library was designed around alpha chains, so this beta chain is a stray read whose abundance carries little weight. The chain has TRBV27 and TRBJ2-1; 9 bases fit TRBD1. This CDR3 is 17 amino acids long. The V segment lost 4 bases and the J segment 4 bases; nucleotides outside the gene matches: 11. Germline CDR1 and CDR2: MNHEY and SMNVEV (reference sequence). CDR3 bases: TGTGCCAGCAGTTCTCGTCCGGGACAGGGATTATACAATGAGCAGTTCTTC. This gives the protein CASSSRPGQGLYNEQFF.

Concerning this clonotype itself: Within a library made for alpha chains, this beta chain is off target, and its count is uninformative. The chain has TRBV19 and TRBJ1-6; 9 bases are a match to TRBD1. Trimming removed 6 bases from V and 9 bases from J; junction bases left unmatched: 3. Germline-derived CDR1 and CDR2 are LNHDA and SQIVND (reference sequence). The CDR3 consists of 13 residues. The DNA for the CDR3 is TGTGCCAGTAGACAGGGGGCTCGTTCACCCCTCCACTTT. Protein sequence: CASRQGARSPLHF.

This clonotype has ten or more counts. This beta chain slipped into a library made for alpha chains as a stray read, so its size is not meaningful. The genes are TRBV6-2 or TRBV6-3 and TRBJ1-1; D gene unclear. The germline V and J ends were trimmed by 0 bases and 0 bases, with 11 bases remaining between them. Germline CDR1 reads MNHEY; CDR2 reads SVGEGT. The CDR3 is made up of 16 amino acids. CDR3 sequence: CASSYSRFTVNTEAFF. Written as DNA, the CDR3 is TGTGCCAGCAGTTACTCCAGATTTACAGTGAACACTGAAGCTTTCTTT.

Only a few counts were recorded for this clonotype. The size of this beta chain means little, since it is a stray read in a library made for alpha chains. V and J are TRBV5-1 and TRBJ2-3, with TRBD2 matching over 7 bases. The ends lost 4 bases at V and 0 bases at J; junction bases unmatched: 5. The CDR3 runs to 15 residues. Germline assignment: CDR1 SGHRS and CDR2 YFSETQ. CDR3 sequence reads: CASSPGLPSTDTQYF. CDR3 nucleotide sequence: TGCGCCAGCAGCCCGGGACTACCTAGCACAGATACGCAGTATTTT.